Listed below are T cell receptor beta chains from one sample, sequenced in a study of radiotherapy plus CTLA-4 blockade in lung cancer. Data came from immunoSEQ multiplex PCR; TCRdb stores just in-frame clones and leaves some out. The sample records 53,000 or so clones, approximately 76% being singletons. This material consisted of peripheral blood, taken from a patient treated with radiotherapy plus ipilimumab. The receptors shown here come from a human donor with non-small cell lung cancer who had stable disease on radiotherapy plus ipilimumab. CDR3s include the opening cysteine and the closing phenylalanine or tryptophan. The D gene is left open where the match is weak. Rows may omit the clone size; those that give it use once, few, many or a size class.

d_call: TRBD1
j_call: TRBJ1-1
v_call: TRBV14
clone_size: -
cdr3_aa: CASSQRDRVRDFGTEAFF
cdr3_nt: TGTGCCAGCAGCCAGAGGGACAGGGTAAGGGATTTTGGCACTGAAGCTTTCTTT

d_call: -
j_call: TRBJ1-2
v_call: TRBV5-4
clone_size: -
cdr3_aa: CASSLGHGYGYTF
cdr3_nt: TGTGCCAGCAGCTTGGGACACGGCTATGGCTACACCTTC

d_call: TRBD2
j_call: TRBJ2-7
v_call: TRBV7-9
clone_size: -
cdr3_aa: CASSFGTSGAEQYF
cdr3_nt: TGTGCCAGCAGCTTCGGGACTAGCGGGGCCGAGCAGTACTTC

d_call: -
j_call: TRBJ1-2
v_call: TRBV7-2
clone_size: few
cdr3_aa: CASSFGTTYGYTF
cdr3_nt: TGTGCCAGCAGCTTTGGCACAACCTATGGCTACACCTTC

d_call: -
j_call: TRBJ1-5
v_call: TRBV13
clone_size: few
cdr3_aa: CASSLGRGVAQPQHF
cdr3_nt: TGTGCCAGCAGCCTGGGAAGGGGGGTAGCTCAGCCCCAGCATTTT

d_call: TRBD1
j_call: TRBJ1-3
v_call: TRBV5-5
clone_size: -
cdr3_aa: CASSQVATGAGNTIYF
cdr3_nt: TGTGCCAGCAGTCAAGTCGCGACAGGGGCTGGAAACACCATATATTTT

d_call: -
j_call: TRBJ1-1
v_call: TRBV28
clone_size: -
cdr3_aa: CASSLSQASEAFF
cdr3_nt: TGTGCCAGCAGTTTATCTCAGGCATCTGAAGCTTTCTTT

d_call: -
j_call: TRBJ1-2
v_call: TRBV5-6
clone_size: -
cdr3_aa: CASRAGLSWNYGYTF
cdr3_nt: TGTGCCAGCCGAGCTGGACTGTCCTGGAACTATGGCTACACCTTC

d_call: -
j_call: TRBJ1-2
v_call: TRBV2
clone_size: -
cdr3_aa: CASSLQGPRYGYTF
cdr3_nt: TGTGCCAGCAGTTTACAGGGCCCTCGCTATGGCTACACCTTC

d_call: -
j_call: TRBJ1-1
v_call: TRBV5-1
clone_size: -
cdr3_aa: CASSFGPMNTEAFF
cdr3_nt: TGCGCCAGCAGCTTCGGACCCATGAACACTGAAGCTTTCTTT

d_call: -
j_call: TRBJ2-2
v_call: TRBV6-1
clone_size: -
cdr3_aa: CASSEWGVLTGELFF
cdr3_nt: TGTGCCAGCAGTGAATGGGGGGTTTTAACCGGGGAGCTGTTTTTT

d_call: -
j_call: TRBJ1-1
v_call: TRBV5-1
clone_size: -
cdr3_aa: CASSGGHLNTEAFF
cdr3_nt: TGCGCCAGCAGCGGGGGACATCTGAACACTGAAGCTTTCTTT

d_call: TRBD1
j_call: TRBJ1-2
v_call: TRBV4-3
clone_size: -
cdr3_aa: CASSQDVQGAQHYGYTF
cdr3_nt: TGCGCCAGCAGCCAAGATGTACAGGGGGCGCAGCACTATGGCTACACCTTC

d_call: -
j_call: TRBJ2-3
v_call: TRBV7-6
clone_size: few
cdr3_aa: CASRASGGGDASDTQYF
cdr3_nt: TGTGCCAGCAGAGCCTCGGGGGGCGGTGATGCTTCAGATACGCAGTATTTT

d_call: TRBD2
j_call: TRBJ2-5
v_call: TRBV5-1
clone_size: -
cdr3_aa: CASSLGLRLAGIEETQYF
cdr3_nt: TGCGCCAGCAGCTTGGGGTTACGACTAGCGGGGATAGAAGAGACCCAGTACTTC

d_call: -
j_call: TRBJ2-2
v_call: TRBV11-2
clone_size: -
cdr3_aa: CASSNRTGNTGELFF
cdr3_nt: TGTGCCAGCAGCAACCGGACGGGGAACACCGGGGAGCTGTTTTTT

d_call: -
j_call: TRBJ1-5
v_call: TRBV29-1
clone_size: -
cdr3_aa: CSASTDTNSNQPQHF
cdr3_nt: TGCAGCGCCTCGACAGATACCAATAGCAATCAGCCCCAGCATTTT

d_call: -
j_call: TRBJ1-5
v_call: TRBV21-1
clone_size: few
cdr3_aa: CASSFHRGALGNQPQHF
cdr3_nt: TGTGCCAGCAGCTTCCACCGGGGAGCATTGGGGAATCAGCCCCAGCATTTT

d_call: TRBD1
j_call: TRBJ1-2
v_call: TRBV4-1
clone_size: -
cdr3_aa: CASSQPGTGGRGYTF
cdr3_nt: TGCGCCAGCAGCCAACCCGGGACAGGGGGTAGAGGCTACACCTTC

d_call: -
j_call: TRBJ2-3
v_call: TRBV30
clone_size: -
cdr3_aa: CAWTLAPSIVGTQYF
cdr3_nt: TGTGCCTGGACCCTAGCGCCTTCAATAGTGGGTACGCAGTATTTT

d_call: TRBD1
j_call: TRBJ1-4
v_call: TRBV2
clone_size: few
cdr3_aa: CASSDGGTGGEKLFF
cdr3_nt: TGTGCCAGCAGTGATGGTGGGACAGGGGGTGAAAAACTGTTTTTT

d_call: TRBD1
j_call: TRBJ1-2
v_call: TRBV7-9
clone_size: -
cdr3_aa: CASSFSGQTPGYTF
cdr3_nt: TGTGCCAGCAGCTTCTCGGGACAGACGCCCGGCTACACCTTC

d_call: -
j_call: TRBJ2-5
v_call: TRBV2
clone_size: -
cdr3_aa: CASSEAQGGGGETQYF
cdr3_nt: TGTGCCAGCAGTGAAGCGCAAGGGGGGGGCGGAGAGACCCAGTACTTC

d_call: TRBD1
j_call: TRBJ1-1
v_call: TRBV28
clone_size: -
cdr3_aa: CASSSGQGRAEAFF
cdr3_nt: TGTGCCAGCAGTTCGGGACAGGGGCGCGCTGAAGCTTTCTTT

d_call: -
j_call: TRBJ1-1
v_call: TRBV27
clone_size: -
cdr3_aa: CASSLFGRNTEAFF
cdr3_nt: TGTGCCAGCAGTTTATTCGGCAGAAACACTGAAGCTTTCTTT

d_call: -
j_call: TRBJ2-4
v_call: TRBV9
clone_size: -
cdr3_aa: CASSASTGRGVDNIQYF
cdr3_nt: TGTGCCAGCAGCGCCTCCACAGGGAGGGGGGTGGATAACATTCAGTACTTC

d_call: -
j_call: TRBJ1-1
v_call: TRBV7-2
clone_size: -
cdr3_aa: CASSTGPSNTEAFF
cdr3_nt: TGTGCCAGCAGCACGGGACCCTCGAACACTGAAGCTTTCTTT

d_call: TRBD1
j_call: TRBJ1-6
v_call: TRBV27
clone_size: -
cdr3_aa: CASTPGQGYNSPLHF
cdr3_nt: TGTGCCAGCACCCCGGGACAGGGGTATAATTCACCCCTCCACTTT

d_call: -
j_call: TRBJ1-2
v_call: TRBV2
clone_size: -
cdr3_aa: CASSDSRALGYGYTF
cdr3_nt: TGTGCCAGCAGTGACAGTCGGGCTTTGGGCTATGGCTACACCTTC

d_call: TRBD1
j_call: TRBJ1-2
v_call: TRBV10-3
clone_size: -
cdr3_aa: CAISQPSGTGGGYGYTF
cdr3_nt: TGTGCCATTTCCCAGCCGTCCGGGACAGGGGGTGGTTATGGCTACACCTTC

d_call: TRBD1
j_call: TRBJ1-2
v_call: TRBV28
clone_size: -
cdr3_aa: CASTTTGGLYGYTF
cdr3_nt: TGTGCCAGCACCACGACAGGGGGTCTTTATGGCTACACCTTC

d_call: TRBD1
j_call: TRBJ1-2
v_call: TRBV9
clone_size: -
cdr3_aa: CASSTGQGGSLLPYGYTF
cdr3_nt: TGTGCCAGCAGCACCGGACAGGGTGGAAGCCTATTGCCATATGGCTACACCTTC

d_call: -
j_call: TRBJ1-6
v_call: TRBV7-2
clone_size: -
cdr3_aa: CASSWGQGNSPLHF
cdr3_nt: TGTGCCAGCAGCTGGGGGCAGGGTAATTCACCCCTCCACTTT

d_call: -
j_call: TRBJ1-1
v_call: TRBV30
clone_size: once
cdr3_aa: CAWSVGVLNTEAFF
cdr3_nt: TGTGCCTGGAGTGTGGGGGTTTTGAACACTGAAGCTTTCTTT

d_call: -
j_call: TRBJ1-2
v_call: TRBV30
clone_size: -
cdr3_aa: CAWKSRENGYTF
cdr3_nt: TGTGCCTGGAAATCCAGGGAGAACGGCTACACCTTC

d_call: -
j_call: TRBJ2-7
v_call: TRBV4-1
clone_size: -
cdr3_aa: CASSQGYGSSYEQYF
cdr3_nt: TGCGCCAGCAGCCAAGGGTACGGAAGCTCCTACGAGCAGTACTTC

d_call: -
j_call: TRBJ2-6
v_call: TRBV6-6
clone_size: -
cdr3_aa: CASSYNSGANVLTF
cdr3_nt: TGTGCCAGCAGTTACAACTCTGGGGCCAACGTCCTGACTTTC

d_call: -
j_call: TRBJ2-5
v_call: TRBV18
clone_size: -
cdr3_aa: CASSPPAGSGQETQYF
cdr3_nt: TGTGCCAGCTCACCACCGGCAGGGAGTGGGCAAGAGACCCAGTACTTC

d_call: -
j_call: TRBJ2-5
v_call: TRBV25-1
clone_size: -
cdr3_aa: CASSDPRETQYF
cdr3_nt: TGTGCCAGCAGCGACCCCAGGGAGACCCAGTACTTC

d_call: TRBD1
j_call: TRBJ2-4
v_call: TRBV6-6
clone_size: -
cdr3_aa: CATETGLNIQYF
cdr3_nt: TGTGCCACTGAGACAGGGTTAAACATTCAGTACTTC

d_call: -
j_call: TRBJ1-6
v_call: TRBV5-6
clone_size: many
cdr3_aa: CASSSVPGSSYNSPLHF
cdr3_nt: TGTGCCAGCAGCTCGGTCCCAGGGAGCTCCTATAATTCACCCCTCCACTTT

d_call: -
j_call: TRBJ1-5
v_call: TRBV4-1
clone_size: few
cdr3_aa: CASSPPHSNQPQHF
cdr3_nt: TGCGCCAGCAGCCCCCCACATAGCAATCAGCCCCAGCATTTT

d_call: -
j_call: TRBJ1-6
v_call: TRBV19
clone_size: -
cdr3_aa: CASSLPTHYSPLHF
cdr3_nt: TGTGCCAGTAGTCTACCGACACACTATTCACCCCTCCACTTT

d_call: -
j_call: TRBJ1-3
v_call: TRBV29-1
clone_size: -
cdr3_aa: CSVRYSGNTIYF
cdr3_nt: TGCAGCGTAAGATACTCTGGAAACACCATATATTTT

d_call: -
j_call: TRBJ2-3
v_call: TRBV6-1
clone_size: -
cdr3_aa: CASQLGDGQYF
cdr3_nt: TGTGCCAGCCAATTAGGTGATGGGCAGTATTTT

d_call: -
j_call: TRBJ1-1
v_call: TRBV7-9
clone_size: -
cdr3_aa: CASSLGQNTEAFF
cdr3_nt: TGTGCCAGCAGCTTAGGACAGAACACTGAAGCTTTCTTT

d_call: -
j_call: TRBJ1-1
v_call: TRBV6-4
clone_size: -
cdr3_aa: CASSATGLNTEAFF
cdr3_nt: TGTGCCAGCAGCGCGACAGGCCTGAACACTGAAGCTTTCTTT